These 10 T cell receptor beta chains share one sample of origin, sequenced in a study of blood T cell repertoires in COVID-19. Method: immunoSEQ multiplex PCR; TCRdb's copy keeps in-frame clones and lacks some. The table includes 12,000 to 15,000 clones, over 70% detected once. The sequenced material came from peripheral blood. These TCRs come from a man in his fifties or sixties with acute or convalescent COVID-19.

This chain joins TRBV6-5 and TRBJ2-7; 10 positions match TRBD2. The germline gives CDR1 MNHEY, CDR2 SVGAGI. Trimming removed 2 bases from V and 7 bases from J; junction bases left unmatched: 8. The CDR3 totals 15 residues. CDR3 residues: CASSYGSSGSWEQYF. CDR3 DNA sequence: TGTGCCAGCAGTTACGGGTCTAGCGGGAGTTGGGAGCAGTACTTC.

The CDR3 loop reads CSASDGNIYGYTF. The CDR3, as DNA: TGCAGTGCTAGTGACGGGAATATCTATGGCTACACCTTC. The chain has TRBV20-1 and TRBJ1-2; D is undetermined. Germline CDR1 and CDR2: DFQATT and SNEGSKA (reference sequence). The CDR3 loop spans 13 amino acids. The V end was cut by 3 bases, the J end by 4 bases, with 12 bases between.

In nucleotides, the CDR3 is TGTGCCAGCAGTTCCCAGGGCGCCTACGAGCAGTACTTC. This sequence encodes CASSSQGAYEQYF. This chain uses TRBV6-5 with TRBJ2-7, with D perhaps matching TRBD1 (5 bases). This CDR3 has 13 residues. Germline V lookup: CDR1 MNHEY, CDR2 SVGAGI. Trimming left V 4 bases short and J 2 bases short, with 9 bases between.

The chain has TRBV5-5 and TRBJ1-6; 7 positions agree with TRBD1. The CDR3 has 18 amino acids. V trimming: 3 bases; J trimming: 0 bases; junction bases outside the gene matches: 9. Germline V gene data show CDR1 as SGHKS and CDR2 as YYEKEE (reference sequence). The CDR3 nucleotides read TGTGCCAGCAGCTCGGGACAGCCCGGGAGCTCCTATAATTCACCCCTCCACTTT. Encoded protein: CASSSGQPGSSYNSPLHF.

This chain joins TRBV2 and TRBJ2-7; D remains ambiguous. V was cut by 7 bases and J by 1 base, with 5 bases left in between. This CDR3 contains 11 residues. Per the germline V gene, CDR1 is SNHLY and CDR2 is FYNNEI. CDR3 in amino acids: CASTGSYEQYF. For the CDR3, the DNA is TGTGCCAGCACGGGTTCCTACGAGCAGTACTTC. Full variable domain (missing parts from reference TRBV2 and TRBJ2-7): EPEVTQTPSHQVTQMGQEVILRCVPISNHLYFYWYRQILGQKVEFLVSFYNNEISEKSEIFDDQFSVERPDGSNFTLKIRSTKLEDSAMYFCASTGSYEQYFGPGTRLTVT.

This clone appeared a few times. The rearrangement uses TRBV3-1 (or the pseudogene TRBV3-2) and TRBJ1-2, with 9 bases that match TRBD1. Germline assignment: CDR1 LGHDT and CDR2 YNNKEL (reference sequence). This CDR3 spans 16 amino acids. Losses at the gene ends were 4 bases for V and 5 bases for J; bases not matched to a gene: 11. DNA of the CDR3: TGTGCCAGCAGCCCCGGAGGGACAGGGACGCGTTATGGCTACACCTTC. Translating it yields CASSPGGTGTRYGYTF.

The rearrangement joins TRBV14 to TRBJ1-1, with D perhaps TRBD1 (6 bases). The CDR3 consists of 15 residues. V lost 5 bases and J lost 0, with 13 bases in between. The germline V gene has CDR1 SGHDN and CDR2 FVKESK. For the CDR3, the DNA is TGTGCCAGCAGCACCGGGACAACCATGAACACTGAAGCTTTCTTT. This encodes CASSTGTTMNTEAFF.

The gene calls are TRBV10-2 and TRBJ1-1; D is unresolved. CDR1 and CDR2 (germline): WSHSY, SAAADI. The CDR3 covers 11 residues. The V and J ends lost 6 bases and 5 bases respectively, with 7 bases between them. The CDR3 coding sequence is TGCGCCAGCAGCGCCCAGACTGAAGCTTTCTTT. It translates to CASSAQTEAFF.

The CDR3 DNA follows: TGTGCCACCAGTGATCCGGGACAGGTTAATCAGCCCCAGCATTTT. It translates to CATSDPGQVNQPQHF. V usage is TRBV24-1 and J usage is TRBJ1-5; 8 nucleotides agree with TRBD1. The CDR3 runs 15 residues. Per the germline V gene, CDR1 is KGHDR and CDR2 is SFDVKD. The trim removed 3 bases at V and 4 bases at J, leaving 4 bases unmatched.

This chain uses TRBV9 with TRBJ2-3; no reliable D call. V was trimmed by 4 bases and J by 4 bases, leaving 13 bases between them. The germline V gene encodes CDR1 SGDLS and CDR2 YYNGEE. The CDR3 has 14 amino acids. The CDR3 protein is CASSSYGRSDTQYF. CDR3 sequence (DNA): TGTGCCAGCAGCTCGTATGGCCGTTCAGATACGCAGTATTTT.